This TCR beta chain was recovered during a study of cytomegalovirus exposure and HLA in healthy donors. Study-level background: Earlier results showed roughly 120 million unique TCR beta sequences derived from about 179 million T cells. Study-level points and caveats: Cytomegalovirus association was assigned to approximately 160 TCR beta chains. The productive fraction for most TCR beta V segments was about 90% or about 30% in an earlier analysis. Most subjects' HLA-A and HLA-B alleles were reportedly predicted from TCR beta sequences.

As to this clone: Its matching antigen is unknown.

With 60 Vbeta and 13 Jbeta primers, the PCR was carried out. Generated by immunoSEQ multiplex PCR, the TCRdb table keeps only in-frame clones and is missing some. The table has 40,000 or so clones, 90% seen once. The V end lost 2 bases, the J end lost 1 base, and 9 bases lay between the germline ends. The CDR3 sequence is 15 residues long. Germline V gene lookup returns CDR1 MDHEN and CDR2 SYDVKM. Sequenced material: PBMCs. This sequence joins TRBV28 and TRBJ2-4; weak D call: TRBD1 (6 bases). The clonotype originates from a woman aged 18-30 years in good health and CMV-seronegative. This chain's CDR3 is CASSLDQGAKNIQYF. CDR3 DNA sequence: TGTGCCAGCAGTTTAGACCAGGGGGCCAAAAACATTCAGTACTTC.